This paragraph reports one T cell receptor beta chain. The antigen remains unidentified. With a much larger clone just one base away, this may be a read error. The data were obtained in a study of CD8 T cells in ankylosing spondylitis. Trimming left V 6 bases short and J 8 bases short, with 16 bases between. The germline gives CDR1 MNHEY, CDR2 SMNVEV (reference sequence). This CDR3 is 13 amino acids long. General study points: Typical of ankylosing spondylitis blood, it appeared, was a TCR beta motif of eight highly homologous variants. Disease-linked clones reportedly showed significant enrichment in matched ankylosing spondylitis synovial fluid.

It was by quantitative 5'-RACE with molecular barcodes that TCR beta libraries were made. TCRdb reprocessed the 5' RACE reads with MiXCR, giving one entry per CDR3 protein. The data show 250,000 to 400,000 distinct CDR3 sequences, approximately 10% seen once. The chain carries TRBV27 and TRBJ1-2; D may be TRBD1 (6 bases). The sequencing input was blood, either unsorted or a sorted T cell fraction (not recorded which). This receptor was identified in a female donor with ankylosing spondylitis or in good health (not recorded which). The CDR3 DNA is TGTGCCAGCAGCATCCTGGACAGAAGCGGCTACACCTTC. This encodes CASSILDRSGYTF.